The T cell receptor beta chain described here comes from a study of T cell clonality in common variable immunodeficiency. General observations from the study: In common variable immunodeficiency, TCR beta chains reportedly carried fewer deletions and N-nucleotide insertions. CVID subjects had higher TCRbeta clonality than healthy controls, most marked in about a third. CVID patient heterogeneity limited repertoire-clinical complication correlations. Shared TCRbeta clones were fewer between CVID subjects than controls.

Sample share makes this clone medium-sized. Its matching antigen is unknown. The repertoire was sequenced with immunoSEQ multiplex PCR; TCRdb's copy has only in-frame clones and lacks some. Found here are around 24,000 clones, no singletons; the ten largest cover 4%. CVID subjects were neither ill nor on immunomodulatory or immunosuppressive medication at sampling. Sequencing was performed on peripheral blood mononuclear cells. This receptor was obtained from a human donor with common variable immunodeficiency.

This CDR3 is CASSLELWGRREAFF. CDR3 DNA (partial): TGTGCCAGCAGCTTAGAGCTCTGGGGGCGACGGGAA. The rearrangement uses TRBV11-2 and TRBJ1-1; D is possibly TRBD1 (6 bases). Read sequence stops 3 residues before the CDR3 end, and the germline J gene provides the missing end. CDR1 is SGHAT, CDR2 FQNNGV, per germline. The CDR3 has 15 amino acids.